This T cell receptor (beta chain) was retrieved from a study of blood T cell repertoires in COVID-19. The protocol was immunoSEQ multiplex PCR, while the TCRdb copy is restricted to in-frame clones and leaves out a portion. Of roughly 180,000 clones listed, roughly 80% are singletons. After removal of 1 base from V and 1 base from J, the junction contained 5 bases not matched to a gene. Germline CDR1 and CDR2: MGHRA and YSYEKL. The CDR3 is made up of 18 amino acids. This TCR came from a woman aged 40 to 50 with acute COVID-19. Material for sequencing was PBMCs or T cells enriched from blood (not recorded which). The chain carries TRBV4-1 and TRBJ2-3, with 13 bases aligning to TRBD2. Here the CDR3 reads CASSQGLAGGRGTDTQYF. The CDR3 region has the DNA TGCGCCAGCAGCCAAGGACTAGCGGGAGGTCGGGGCACAGATACGCAGTATTTT.